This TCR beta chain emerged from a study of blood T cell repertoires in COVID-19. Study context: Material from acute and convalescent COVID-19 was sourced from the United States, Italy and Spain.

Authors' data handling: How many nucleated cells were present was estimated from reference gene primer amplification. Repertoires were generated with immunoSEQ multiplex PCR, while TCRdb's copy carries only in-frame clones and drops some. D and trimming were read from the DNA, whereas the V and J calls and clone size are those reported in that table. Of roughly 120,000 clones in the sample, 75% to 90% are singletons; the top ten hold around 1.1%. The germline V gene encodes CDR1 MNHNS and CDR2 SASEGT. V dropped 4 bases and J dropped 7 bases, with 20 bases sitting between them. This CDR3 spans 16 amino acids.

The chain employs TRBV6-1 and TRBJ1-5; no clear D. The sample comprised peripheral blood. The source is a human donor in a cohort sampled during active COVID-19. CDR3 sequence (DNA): TGTGCCAGCAGTGCCCCATCGGCCTCCCGGCGGCAGCCCCAGCATTTT. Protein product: CASSAPSASRRQPQHF.